These 7 T cell receptor beta chains were all obtained from the same sample, sequenced in a study of vaccination effects on CD4 cells after COVID-19. This table comes from immunoSEQ multiplex PCR, and its TCRdb copy is limited to in-frame clones, with some not included. Among about 70,000 clones listed, over 65% were seen once. Antigen-specific CD4+ T cells expanded by the ViraFEST assay with viral peptide pools were then sequenced. Once cultured for about 9 days, the cells underwent separation to obtain CD4+ T cells. A positive SARS-CoV-2 PCR test fell between March and December 2020. The antigens these receptors bind are not known. The sequenced sample was CD4+ T cells from PBMCs cultured with HIV peptides, obtained before COVID-19 vaccination. Subset given: HIV-1 Nef peptide pool negative control/reference culture. These receptors came from a human donor who had a prior SARS-CoV-2 infection.

In this sample, this clone turned up a few times. This chain connects TRBV7-6 to TRBJ1-2; the match to TRBD1 covers 8 bases. Germline V gene sequence: CDR1 SGHVS, CDR2 FNYEAQ. The trim removed 4 bases at V and 0 bases at J, leaving 7 bases unmatched. This CDR3 comprises 16 residues. The CDR3 here is CASSSLRDRPNYGYTF. CDR3 in DNA: TGTGCCAGCAGCTCCCTCCGGGACAGGCCTAACTATGGCTACACCTTC.

In this sample, this clone turned up a few times. V and J are TRBV5-1 and TRBJ2-1; 9 bases line up with TRBD2. Germline CDR1 and CDR2: SGHRS and YFSETQ. Trimming removed 2 bases from V and 7 bases from J; junction bases left unmatched: 7. CDR3 length: 15 residues. CDR3 nucleotide sequence: TGCGCCAGCAGCTTAGCGGGGGGCCTGATTAATGAGCAGTTCTTC. It specifies CASSLAGGLINEQFF.

The V and J genes are TRBV6-2 or TRBV6-3 and TRBJ1-6; possible D gene TRBD1, 6 bases. There are 16 residues in the CDR3. V was pared by 2 bases and J by 7 bases, with 15 bases between. The germline CDR1 and CDR2 sequences are MNHEY and SVGEGT. The CDR3 region has the DNA TGTGCCAGCAGTTACCTTTCTCCAGGGGAGAATTCACCCCTCCACTTT. Amino acid sequence: CASSYLSPGENSPLHF.

The rearrangement links TRBV2 to TRBJ1-2, with D hard to call. Germline V gene lookup returns CDR1 SNHLY and CDR2 FYNNEI. Trimming left V 4 bases short and J 8 bases short, with 17 bases between. This CDR3 region has 14 residues. The CDR3 coding sequence is TGTGCCAGCAGTGCTGTGACGCAGGCCACGGGCTACACCTTC. Encoded protein: CASSAVTQATGYTF.

The rearrangement joins TRBV24-1 to TRBJ2-5, with D unclear. This CDR3 comprises 15 residues. V dropped 3 bases and J dropped 0 bases, with 10 bases sitting between them. Germline values: CDR1 KGHDR, CDR2 SFDVKD. CDR3 sequence reads: CATSDPGEYQETQYF. The CDR3 bases are TGTGCCACCAGTGATCCTGGCGAGTACCAAGAGACCCAGTACTTC.

J is TRBJ2-1 and V is TRBV27; 9 bases line up with TRBD2. The CDR3 is made up of 14 amino acids. Trimming at V came to 8 bases and at J to 5 bases, leaving 7 bases not matched to a gene. Germline loops: CDR1 MNHEY, CDR2 SMNVEV (reference sequence). As DNA, the CDR3 is TGTGCCAGCCATAGCGGGAGCTTCGACAATGAGCAGTTCTTC. Its protein is CASHSGSFDNEQFF.

This chain uses TRBV11-2 with TRBJ2-2, with TRBD1 identical over 7 bases. V lost 7 bases and J lost 6; bases outside the gene matches: 14. Germline-derived CDR1 and CDR2 are SGHAT and FQNNGV. This CDR3 is 16 amino acids long. In nucleotides, the CDR3 is TGTGCCAGCAACCCCACCACAGGGGACACGCCCGGGGAGCTGTTTTTT. As protein: CASNPTTGDTPGELFF.